This is a list of T cell receptor beta chains from one sample in a study of shared clonotypes between healthy human individuals. Only in-frame clones appear in the TCRdb table, and some are missing; sequencing was by immunoSEQ multiplex PCR. The profile shows more than 900,000 clones, 75% to 80% of them singletons. Sequenced material: memory CD4+ T cells from PBMCs. These receptors all come from a man younger than 35 in good health. Some clones in this sample may be carry-over from other donors' samples. The CDR3 runs from the conserved cysteine through the conserved F or W. D genes are given only for firm matches. Only part of the rows carry a size: once, few, many, or a class if the clone is expanded.

D: NA; size: NA; J: TRBJ2-7; V: TRBV21-1; CDR3: CASSIPSSTSYSGGYEQYF; DNA: TGTGCCAGCAGCATACCCTCGTCTACTTCATACTCAGGGGGCTACGAGCAGTACTTC
D: NA; size: NA; J: TRBJ2-7; V: TRBV7-9; CDR3: CASSAGTGGQYF; DNA: TGTGCCAGCAGCGCAGGGACTGGTGGGCAGTACTTC
D: NA; size: NA; J: TRBJ2-7; V: TRBV28; CDR3: CASRSTKPSYEQYF; DNA: TGTGCCAGCAGGTCGACGAAACCCTCCTACGAGCAGTACTTC
D: NA; size: NA; J: TRBJ2-1; V: TRBV5-1; CDR3: CASSSPSSYNEQFF; DNA: TGCGCCAGCAGCTCCCCGAGCTCCTACAATGAGCAGTTCTTC
D: NA; size: NA; J: TRBJ1-4; V: TRBV30; CDR3: CAWSETKGLEKLFF; DNA: TGTGCCTGGAGTGAGACCAAAGGGCTTGAAAAACTGTTTTTT
D: TRBD2; size: NA; J: TRBJ2-1; V: TRBV5-4; CDR3: CASSSRAGVAYNEQFF; DNA: TGTGCCAGCAGCTCCCGAGCGGGAGTAGCCTACAATGAGCAGTTCTTC
D: NA; size: NA; J: TRBJ2-1; V: TRBV5-1; CDR3: CASSWDPYNEQFF; DNA: TGCGCCAGCAGCTGGGACCCATACAATGAGCAGTTCTTC
D: NA; size: NA; J: TRBJ2-2; V: TRBV11-3; CDR3: CASSRRDTGELFF; DNA: TGTGCCAGCAGTCGCAGGGATACCGGGGAGCTGTTTTTT
D: NA; size: NA; J: TRBJ1-3; V: TRBV9; CDR3: CASSVAWGGSGNTIYF; DNA: TGTGCCAGCAGCGTAGCTTGGGGGGGCTCTGGAAACACCATATATTTT
D: NA; size: once; J: TRBJ1-1; V: TRBV2; CDR3: CASSRQPGTEAFF; DNA: TGTGCCAGCAGTAGGCAACCCGGAACTGAAGCTTTCTTT
D: NA; size: NA; J: TRBJ1-1; V: TRBV19; CDR3: CASSKAPGWGTEAFF; DNA: TGTGCCAGTAGTAAGGCCCCAGGGTGGGGCACTGAAGCTTTCTTT